There are a few counts of the clone carrying this TCR beta chain. Its specificity is not known. Every one of the donors was a healthy Caucasian. The length of the CDR3 is 16 residues. Trimming took 6 bases from V and 0 from J, leaving 12 bases between them. Germline V gene lookup returns CDR1 SNHLY and CDR2 FYNNEI. The data originate from a study of identical twins. General study findings and limits: Invariant cells of the MAIT and iNKT types might have partly distorted the zero-insertion analyses.

With template switching, a universal primer site was added, and the cDNA carried unique molecular identifiers. TCRdb re-derived calls from the 5' RACE reads in MiXCR, one entry per CDR3 protein. Here the sample spans about 720,000 distinct CDR3 sequences, 15% to 20% being singletons. The same data also contributed to another study, on T cells expressing NK-cell markers. From that second work: As a fraction of CD8+ T cells, dominant NKG2C+ clonotypes reached roughly 1.0-7.0% in six donors.

This chain uses TRBV2 with TRBJ2-6; maybe TRBD1 (5 bases). The sample taken for sequencing was PBMCs. This receptor was identified in a woman younger than 30 in good health. The CDR3 here is CASRVGHHSGANVLTF. In DNA, the CDR3 is TGTGCCAGCAGGGTTGGACACCACTCTGGGGCCAACGTCCTGACTTTC.